This is a list of T cell receptor beta chains from one sample in a study of cytomegalovirus exposure and HLA in healthy donors. Produced via immunoSEQ multiplex PCR; TCRdb's table is partial and in-frame only. The data contain some 98,000 clones, 70% to 80% of them singletons. Sequenced: PBMCs. The receptors here all came from a man younger than 30 in good health and CMV-seropositive. The CDR3 runs from the conserved cysteine through the conserved F or W. A D gene is named only where the DNA matches it firmly. Clone size is given for some rows only: seen once, a few or many times, or a class if the clone is expanded.

clone_size	d_call	j_call	v_call	cdr3_nt	cdr3_aa
.	.	TRBJ1-5	TRBV21-1	TGTGCCAGCAGCAAAGAAGTATCGGGACAGGGGGCTTTTGACAATCAGCCCCAGCATTTT	CASSKEVSGQGAFDNQPQHF
.	.	TRBJ2-7	TRBV6-5	TGTGCCAGCTCACCAGTCGGGTATCGCGACGAGCAGTACTTC	CASSPVGYRDEQYF
.	TRBD1	TRBJ1-1	TRBV7-2	TGTGCCAGCAGCTCCCGGACAGGGGGAAACACTGAAGCTTTCTTT	CASSSRTGGNTEAFF
.	.	TRBJ1-5	TRBV5-1	TGCGCCAGCAGCTTGGACAGTTTTAGCAATCAGCCCCAGCATTTT	CASSLDSFSNQPQHF
.	.	TRBJ1-6	TRBV4-1	TGCGCCAGCAGCCATGTATCTAGCGGTAATTCACCCCTCCACTTT	CASSHVSSGNSPLHF
.	TRBD2	TRBJ2-2	TRBV9	TGTGCCAGCAGCGTTCCGCGGGGGGCGGACACCGGGGAGCTGTTTTTT	CASSVPRGADTGELFF
.	.	TRBJ2-2	TRBV19	TGTGCCAGTAATCCCCGTGGACTCAACACCGGGGAGCTGTTTTTT	CASNPRGLNTGELFF
few	.	TRBJ2-3	TRBV7-8	TGTGCCAGCAGCTCCGTGGCGGGGCCAAGCACAGATACGCAGTATTTT	CASSSVAGPSTDTQYF
.	TRBD2	TRBJ2-3	TRBV7-6	TGTGCCACGGGAGCGGGGGGAAACACAGATACGCAGTATTTT	CATGAGGNTDTQYF
.	TRBD2	TRBJ2-3	TRBV9	TGTGCCAGCAGCGCCCGGAAAATGGCCGGACTAGCGGGGGGATGGACAGATACGCAGTATTTT	CASSARKMAGLAGGWTDTQYF
.	TRBD1	TRBJ1-5	TRBV29-1	TGCAGCGTTGCAACAGGGGGCCATCAGCCCCAGCATTTT	CSVATGGHQPQHF
.	TRBD1	TRBJ1-5	TRBV28	TGTGCCAGCACCCTACGGACAGGGAGGGTCAGCAATCAGCCCCAGCATTTT	CASTLRTGRVSNQPQHF
.	.	TRBJ1-1	TRBV6-1	TGTGCCAGCAGACCAACTGGGGGGGCTTTCTTT	CASRPTGGAFF